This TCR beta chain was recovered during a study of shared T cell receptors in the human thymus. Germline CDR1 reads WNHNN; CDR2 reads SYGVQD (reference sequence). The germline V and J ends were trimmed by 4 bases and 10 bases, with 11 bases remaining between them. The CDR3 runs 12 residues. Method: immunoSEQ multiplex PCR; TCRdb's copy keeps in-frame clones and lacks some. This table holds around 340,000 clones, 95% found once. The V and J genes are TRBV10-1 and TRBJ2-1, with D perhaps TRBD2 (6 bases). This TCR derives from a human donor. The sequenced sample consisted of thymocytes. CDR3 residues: CASSGPTREQFF. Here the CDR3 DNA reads TGCGCCAGCAGTGGGCCGACTAGGGAGCAGTTCTTC.